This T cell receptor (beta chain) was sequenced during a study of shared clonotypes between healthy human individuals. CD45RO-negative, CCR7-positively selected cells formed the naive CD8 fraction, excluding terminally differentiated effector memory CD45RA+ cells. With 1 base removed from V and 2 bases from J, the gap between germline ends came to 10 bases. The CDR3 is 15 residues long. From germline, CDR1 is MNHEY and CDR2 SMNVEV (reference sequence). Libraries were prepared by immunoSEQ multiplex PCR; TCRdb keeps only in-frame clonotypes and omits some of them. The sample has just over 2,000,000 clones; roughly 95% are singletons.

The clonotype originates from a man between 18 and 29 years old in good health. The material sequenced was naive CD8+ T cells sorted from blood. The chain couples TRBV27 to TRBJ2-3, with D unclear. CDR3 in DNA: TGTGCCAGCAGTTTATATGCAGATTACACAGATACGCAGTATTTT. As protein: CASSLYADYTDTQYF.